This TCR beta chain originates from a study of blood T cell repertoires in COVID-19. Under the authors' procedure: Counts of nucleated cells, estimated from reference gene primer amplification, were obtained. Profiling relied on immunoSEQ multiplex PCR, and the TCRdb table lists in-frame clones only, not all of them. V and J calls and clone size follow that table, whereas D and trimming were derived from the DNA. The sample yields about 420,000 clones, around 90% seen once. Trimming removed 6 bases from V and 5 bases from J, with 7 bases in between. Germline CDR1 reads LGHDT; CDR2 reads YNNKEL (reference sequence). The CDR3 is 11 amino acids. As for this clone: Other DNA sequences from this sample encode an identical CDR3 as well.

Input material: peripheral blood. This receptor was taken from a man younger than 35 with COVID-19, enrolled during active disease. The chain has TRBV3-1 (or the pseudogene TRBV3-2) and TRBJ1-1; D is uncertain. CDR3 residues: CASRGGTEAFF. The CDR3 DNA reads as TGTGCCAGCAGGGGAGGGACTGAAGCTTTCTTT.